These 25 T cell receptor beta chains came from one sample sequenced in a study of T-cell memory formation after mild COVID-19. TCRdb fed the 5' RACE reads into MiXCR, producing one record per CDR3 protein. The sample lists fewer than 600,000 distinct CDR3 sequences; 20% to 25% were seen once. Sequencing was done on a sample of PBMCs or a T cell subset sorted from them (not recorded which). The origin of the receptors is an adult woman who had mild COVID-19 (a few samples of this study predate the infection). Cell type and time point are not known.

In nucleotides, the CDR3 is TGTGCCAGCAGTTTCGTGACAGGTAGGAACACTGAAGCTTTCTTT. Amino acid sequence: CASSFVTGRNTEAFF. The V and J genes are TRBV12-3 or TRBV12-4 and TRBJ1-1; D is perhaps TRBD1 (6 bases). The CDR3 totals 15 residues. Trimming stripped 3 bases from V and 1 base from J, with 12 bases between.

The chain has TRBV3-1 and TRBJ2-3; TRBD2 matches 12 bases. Trimming removed 5 bases from V and 3 bases from J; junction bases left unmatched: 3. CDR1 and CDR2 (germline): LGHDT, YNNKEL (reference sequence). This CDR3 region has 15 residues. CDR3 DNA: TGTGCCAGCAGCGGACTAGCGGGGCTAACAGATACGCAGTATTTT. This codes for CASSGLAGLTDTQYF.

This clonotype was seen once. The rearrangement uses TRBV14 and TRBJ2-7; D is possibly TRBD2 (5 bases). Germline assignment: CDR1 SGHDN and CDR2 FVKESK. This CDR3 has 12 residues. The V and J ends lost 4 bases and 13 bases respectively, with 17 bases between them. CDR3 DNA: TGTGCCAGCAGCCCGGACGGGAACGTTGCCTACTTC. The encoded protein is CASSPDGNVAYF.

V and J are TRBV12-3 or TRBV12-4 and TRBJ2-5, with 8 bases matching TRBD2. The CDR3 totals 14 residues. Trimming took 3 bases from V and 7 from J; bases not matched to a gene: 7. The CDR3 here is CASSFGGVQGTQYF. The CDR3 DNA reads TGTGCCAGCAGTTTCGGGGGGGTTCAGGGGACCCAGTACTTC.

The chain carries TRBV7-2 and TRBJ2-3; tentative D call: TRBD2 (6 bases). Germline V gives CDR1 SGHTA, CDR2 FQGNSA. CDR3 length: 14 amino acids. The ends were cut back, 6 bases at V and 2 bases at J, with 12 bases in the middle. The CDR3 protein is CASRVGGATDTQYF. CDR3 nucleotides: TGTGCCAGCAGGGTGGGCGGGGCCACAGATACGCAGTATTTT.

V is TRBV11-2 and J is TRBJ1-6; 7 bases align to TRBD1. V was pared by 7 bases and J by 9 bases, with 12 bases of the junction left unmatched. Germline V gene lookup returns CDR1 SGHAT and CDR2 FQNNGV. The CDR3 consists of 15 residues. The chain's CDR3 is CASTSNRQGGSPLHF. DNA of the CDR3: TGTGCCAGCACCTCAAATAGACAGGGCGGTTCACCCCTCCACTTT.

The chain joins TRBV3-1 to TRBJ1-2; D may be TRBD1 (5 bases). The CDR3 has 16 amino acids. Deletions cut 4 bases from V and 6 bases from J, with 21 bases between. Germline V gene sequence: CDR1 LGHDT, CDR2 YNNKEL (reference sequence). The CDR3 protein is CASSPDNSPFFNGYTF. Written as DNA, the CDR3 is TGTGCCAGCAGCCCGGACAACAGCCCTTTCTTTAATGGCTACACCTTC.

In this sample, this clonotype turned up once. J is TRBJ2-5 and V is TRBV7-2, with 8 bases aligning to TRBD1. J was trimmed by 1 base and V by 7 bases; bases with no gene match: 8. In germline, CDR1 is SGHTA, CDR2 FQGNSA. The CDR3 contains 15 residues. This CDR3 is CASNGQGLGQETQYF. The CDR3 DNA reads as TGTGCCAGCAACGGACAGGGCTTGGGCCAAGAGACCCAGTACTTC.

This chain uses TRBV7-8 with TRBJ2-5; no reliable D call. The V gene's germline CDR1 is SGHVS and CDR2 FQNEAQ. V gave up 1 base and J gave up 5 bases, with 11 bases separating them. This CDR3 comprises 14 residues. The CDR3 region has the DNA TGTGCCAGCAGCTTAGGGGTAGCCCGGGAGACCCAGTACTTC. Protein sequence: CASSLGVARETQYF.

This clonotype was seen a few times. The rearrangement joins TRBV10-3 to TRBJ2-5; either TRBD1 or TRBD2 may supply D (5 bases each). Trimming removed 6 bases at V and 0 bases at J, with 11 bases between. This CDR3 contains 14 residues. From germline, CDR1 is ENHRY and CDR2 SYGVKD. This CDR3 is CAISRGADQETQYF. The DNA of the CDR3 is TGTGCCATCAGCCGAGGGGCGGACCAAGAGACCCAGTACTTC.

The chain recombines TRBV6-5 with TRBJ2-7, with TRBD2 matching 9 bases. Unmatched junction bases numbered 7, after V lost 5 bases and J lost 5 bases. This CDR3 contains 14 residues. CDR1 and CDR2 (germline): MNHEY, SVGAGI. The CDR3 loop is CASSISGSYDEQYF. CDR3 nucleotide sequence: TGTGCCAGCAGTATTAGCGGGAGTTACGACGAGCAGTACTTC.

This clonotype has a handful of counts. The chain uses TRBV7-3 and TRBJ2-1; the D gene is possibly TRBD2 (6 bases). There are 17 residues in the CDR3. Trimming removed 0 bases at V and 0 bases at J, with 12 bases between. Germline CDR1 is SGHTA and CDR2 is FQGTGA. The DNA for the CDR3 is TGTGCCAGCAGCTTAACGGGGGGAGGCAGCTCCTACAATGAGCAGTTCTTC. Its protein is CASSLTGGGSSYNEQFF.

There are a few counts of this clonotype. V gene TRBV18 combines with J gene TRBJ2-5, with TRBD1 matching 9 bases. Germline V gene data show CDR1 as KGHSH and CDR2 as LQKENI. The junction had 6 bases not matched to a gene; V was cut back by 3 bases and J by 4 bases. The CDR3 extends over 15 amino acids. The CDR3 spells CASSPRTGAGETQYF. CDR3 sequence (DNA): TGTGCCAGCTCACCTAGGACAGGGGCAGGAGAGACCCAGTACTTC.

V gene TRBV29-1 combines with J gene TRBJ2-3, with D perhaps TRBD1 (6 bases). This CDR3 region has 14 residues. Germline V lookup: CDR1 SQVTM, CDR2 ANQGSEA. V dropped 1 base and J dropped 2 bases, with 10 bases sitting between them. CDR3 DNA: TGCAGCGTTGAAGGGGACACAGACACAGATACGCAGTATTTT. It yields the protein CSVEGDTDTDTQYF.

This clonotype was recorded a few times. V and J are TRBV7-8 and TRBJ2-3, with D perhaps TRBD1 (5 bases). Germline CDR1 reads SGHVS; CDR2 reads FQNEAQ. V gave up 0 bases and J gave up 2 bases, with 18 bases separating them. This CDR3 spans 18 amino acids. In DNA form, the CDR3 reads TGTGCCAGCAGCTTAGCGGGCCGTGGACATGGGATCACAGATACGCAGTATTTT. Translation: CASSLAGRGHGITDTQYF.

This clonotype was observed a few times. This chain connects TRBV9 to TRBJ2-3, with D possibly TRBD2 on 5 matching bases. In germline, CDR1 is SGDLS, CDR2 YYNGEE. The CDR3 loop spans 17 amino acids. V was cut by 0 bases and J by 4 bases, with 18 bases left in between. The CDR3 coding sequence is TGTGCCAGCAGCGTAGCTACAACTAGTAATTCCCCAGATACGCAGTATTTT. Encoded protein: CASSVATTSNSPDTQYF.

This chain uses TRBV30 with TRBJ1-1; D might be TRBD1 (6 bases). The germline V gene has CDR1 GTSNPN and CDR2 SVGIG (reference sequence). The CDR3 spans 19 residues. The germline V and J ends were trimmed by 2 bases and 0 bases, with 25 bases remaining between them. This CDR3 reads CAWSPTGGRVWVLNTEAFF. The CDR3, as DNA: TGTGCCTGGAGTCCCACGGGGGGCAGGGTTTGGGTCCTGAACACTGAAGCTTTCTTT.

In this sample, this clonotype turned up a few times. The chain joins TRBV7-8 to TRBJ2-3, with TRBD2 matching 9 bases. Germline CDR1 is SGHVS and CDR2 is FQNEAQ. There are 19 residues in the CDR3. With V trimmed by 4 bases and J by 7 bases, 21 bases remained unmatched. In nucleotides, the CDR3 is TGTGCCAGCAGCTCCAGAGGACGCGAAAAAGCGGGAGGAGTAAATACGCAGTATTTT. Its protein product is CASSSRGREKAGGVNTQYF.

This clonotype is a singleton in its sample. The V call is TRBV20-1, the J call TRBJ2-7; TRBD1 matches 7 bases. The CDR3 contains 13 residues. The trim removed 6 bases at V and 1 base at J, leaving 6 bases unmatched. The germline CDR1 and CDR2 sequences are DFQATT and SNEGSKA (reference sequence). The CDR3 region is CSAGDSLSYEQYF. The CDR3 DNA is TGCAGTGCCGGGGACAGCCTATCCTACGAGCAGTACTTC.

V usage is TRBV11-2 and J usage is TRBJ1-2, with TRBD1 matching over 7 bases. Losses at the gene ends were 3 bases for V and 5 bases for J; bases not matched to a gene: 6. CDR1 is SGHAT, CDR2 FQNNGV, per germline. The CDR3 covers 14 residues. The CDR3 protein is CASSLAPGGYGYTF. The CDR3 DNA reads TGTGCCAGCAGCTTGGCCCCAGGGGGGTATGGCTACACCTTC.

The chain carries TRBV7-9 and TRBJ2-4; no clear D. CDR1 is SEHNR, CDR2 FQNEAQ, per germline (reference sequence). V shed 2 bases and J shed 0 bases, with 11 bases lying between them. The CDR3 is made up of 16 amino acids. The CDR3: CASSLPPILAKNIQYF. The DNA for the CDR3 is TGTGCCAGCAGCTTACCCCCAATTTTAGCCAAAAACATTCAGTACTTC.

This clonotype was seen only a few times. The chain employs TRBV29-1 and TRBJ2-2; D is perhaps TRBD1 or TRBD2 (7 bases each). Looked up from germline, CDR1 is SQVTM and CDR2 is ANQGSEA. V was shortened by 7 bases and J by 0 bases, with 15 bases between the two germline ends. This CDR3 is 15 amino acids long. The CDR3 reads CSARSGTANTGELFF. Here the CDR3 DNA reads TGCAGCGCCAGAAGCGGGACAGCGAACACCGGGGAGCTGTTTTTT.

Turning to this clonotype: Germline is not matched at one junction end, which may reflect a read error. The chain uses TRBV27 and TRBJ2-7; TRBD2 matches 11 bases. The CDR3 has 16 amino acids. Germline CDR1 is MNHEY and CDR2 is SMNVEV (reference sequence). CDR3 bases: TGTTCCAGCAGTAAACGTGGGACTAGCGGAAACTACGAGCAGTACTTC. Translation: CSSSKRGTSGNYEQYF.

J is TRBJ1-3 and V is TRBV7-2; TRBD1 matches 7 bases. The CDR3 runs to 15 residues. V was clipped by 1 base and J by 4 bases; unmatched bases: 4. The germline gives CDR1 SGHTA, CDR2 FQGNSA. The CDR3 DNA sequence: TGTGCCAGCAGCTTAGTAAGGGGGCCCGGAAACACCATATATTTT. This encodes CASSLVRGPGNTIYF.

The V and J genes are TRBV12-3 or TRBV12-4 and TRBJ1-1, with D possibly TRBD1 on 5 matching bases. The CDR3 spans 15 residues. V was shortened by 5 bases and J by 4 bases, with 17 bases between the two germline ends. The CDR3: CASSPRGRGGTEAFF. The CDR3 region has the DNA TGTGCCAGCAGTCCCCGGGGTAGGGGTGGCACTGAAGCTTTCTTT.